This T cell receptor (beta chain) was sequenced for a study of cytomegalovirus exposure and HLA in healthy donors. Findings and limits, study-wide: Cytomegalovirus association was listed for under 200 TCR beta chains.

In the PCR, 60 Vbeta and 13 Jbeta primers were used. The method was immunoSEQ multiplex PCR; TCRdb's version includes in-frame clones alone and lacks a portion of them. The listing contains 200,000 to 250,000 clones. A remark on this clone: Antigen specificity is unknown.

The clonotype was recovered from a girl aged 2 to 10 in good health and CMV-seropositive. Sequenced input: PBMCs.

The CDR3 region is CASSAPDRGFTNEQYF. The CDR3 bases are TGTGCCAGCAGCGCCCCGGACAGGGGGTTCACCAACGAGCAGTACTTC. The V and J genes are TRBV7-9 and TRBJ2-7; 10 nucleotides agree with TRBD1. Germline V lookup: CDR1 SEHNR, CDR2 FQNEAQ (reference sequence). V was pared by 5 bases and J by 5 bases, with 12 bases of the junction left unmatched. The CDR3 has 16 residues.